This T cell receptor (beta chain) was profiled in a study of cytomegalovirus exposure and HLA in healthy donors. Trimming cost V 7 bases and J 7 bases; bases outside gene matches: 10. The CDR3 is made up of 14 amino acids. Per the germline V gene, CDR1 is SGHRS and CDR2 is YFSETQ. In the case of this clone: Its antigen is undetermined.

Findings and limits, study-wide: In an earlier analysis, most TCR beta V segments were productive about 87% or about 30% of the time. Associated with HLA alleles at 0.05 false discovery rate in a later analysis were 15,000 to 20,000 TCR beta sequences. The records held CMV serostatus as the only immune exposure information.

PCR primers comprised 60 Vbeta and 13 Jbeta primers. The table came from immunoSEQ multiplex PCR; TCRdb's copy has only in-frame clones and leaves some out. The sample carries roughly 160,000 clones, about 75% recorded once. The sequencing sample was made of PBMCs. The receptor's source is a female donor in good health and CMV-seronegative. This sequence joins TRBV5-1 and TRBJ1-4; 7 positions agree with TRBD1. In DNA, the CDR3 is TGCGCCAGCGCGCTTCAACAGGGGCGTGAAAAACTGTTTTTT. Translation: CASALQQGREKLFF.